This TCR beta chain came from a study of blood T cell repertoires in COVID-19. The CDR3 totals 15 residues. The germline V gene encodes CDR1 GTSNPN and CDR2 SVGIG (reference sequence). V was cut by 0 bases and J by 7 bases, with 16 bases left in between. Here immunoSEQ multiplex PCR was the method, and the copy in TCRdb shows in-frame clones only, minus some. This table has more than 85,000 clones, around 88% appearing once. The source material was peripheral blood. The J gene is TRBJ1-5, the V gene TRBV30; perhaps TRBD1 as D (6 bases). The receptor comes from a man aged 50-60 years with COVID-19, enrolled during active disease. The CDR3 bases are TGTGCCTGGAGTGTACCGCGAGGGGGGGGACAGCCCCAGCATTTT. It is translated as CAWSVPRGGGQPQHF.